Below, 18 T cell receptor beta chains from the same sample are listed, as sequenced in a study of tumor-infiltrating lymphocytes in primary liver carcinoma (dated by TCRdb to the late 2010s). Sequencer: Illumina HiSeq 2500. Using a constant-region primer and ProtoScript II reverse transcriptase, TCRbeta-specific cDNA was reverse-transcribed from roughly 500 ng total RNA. TCRbeta libraries were built with three nested multiplex PCR rounds, a slightly modified ARM-PCR procedure. Multiplex TRBV1-TRBV30 forward primers and a Cbeta reverse primer were used in the first two PCR rounds, each of which was run for around 10 cycles. Clones were called with MiXCR by TCRdb after fastp trimmed the public reads at Q25, and only in-frame beta chains were retained. Rows with one shared CDR3 protein collapse into an entry with the most common genes and DNA. The sample table shows some 110,000 distinct CDR3 sequences, and 64% are seen once. The ten largest clonotypes hold 7.5% to 8.5% of the sample.

Without any cell sorting, total RNA and DNA were extracted together from 20-30 mg of bulk tissue using the AllPrep DNA/RNA mini kit. The sample comprised liver tumor tissue from sampling region 3. What this sample's cell subset or site label stands for: tumor region T3, left-lateral pole. These receptors were taken from a woman aged 55-70 years with primary liver carcinoma and hepatitis B virus infection.

As to this clonotype: A much larger clonotype is one base distant, so this may be a read error. The rearrangement links TRBV5-4 to TRBJ2-5; D unclear. CDR1 and CDR2 from the germline V gene are SGHNT and YYREEE (reference sequence). Trimming removed 5 bases at V and 4 bases at J, with 18 bases between. The CDR3 totals 15 residues. The CDR3 protein is CASRSSPDNLETQYF. CDR3 nucleotide sequence: TGTGCCAGCAGGTCTTCCCCAGACAACCTAGAGACCCAGTACTTC. Full variable domain (outside the CDR3, taken from reference TRBV5-4 and TRBJ2-5): ETGVTQSPTHLIKTRGQQVTLRCSSQSGHNTVSWYQQALGQGPQFIFQYYREEENGRGNFPPRFSGLQFPNYSSELNVNALELDDSALYLCASRSSPDNLETQYFGPGTRLLVL.

Worth noting for this clonotype: The junction departs from germline at one end; a sequencing error may be responsible. The V and J genes are TRBV12-3 or TRBV12-4 and TRBJ1-3, with D tentatively TRBD1 (5 bases). The CDR3 has 15 amino acids. CDR3 in DNA: TGTGACAGCAGTTGGTTTAGGGGTGTTGGAAACACAATATATTTT. Translating it yields CDSSWFRGVGNTIYF.

This sequence joins TRBV29-1 and TRBJ2-5, with a possible D match to TRBD2 (6 bases). This CDR3 region has 11 residues. Germline V CDR1 and CDR2: SQVTM, ANQGSEA. Trimming pared 8 bases from V and 9 bases from J, leaving 16 bases between. The CDR3: CSCGPREAQYF. The CDR3 DNA follows: TGCAGCTGCGGGCCCAGGGAGGCCCAGTACTTC.

This clonotype was seen once. This chain connects TRBV6-6 to TRBJ2-5; D is possibly TRBD1 or TRBD2 (5 bases each). Trimming left V 6 bases short and J 4 bases short, with 24 bases between. The CDR3 consists of 17 residues. CDR1 and CDR2 from the germline V gene are MNHNY and SVGAGI (reference sequence). CDR3 nucleotides: TGTGCCAGCAGCAACCCACGGGCTATTGGGACGGGAGAGACCCAGTACTTC. This gives the protein CASSNPRAIGTGETQYF.

This clonotype was seen only a few times. The chain links TRBV12-3 or TRBV12-4 to TRBJ2-3; no firm D call. The V end was cut by 4 bases, the J end by 6 bases, with 2 bases between. The CDR3 is 10 residues long. As DNA, the CDR3 is TGTGCCAGCAGTTGGGATACGCAGTATTTT. Protein product: CASSWDTQYF.

The chain combines TRBV28 with TRBJ1-2, with 10 bases aligning to TRBD1. Germline V lookup: CDR1 MDHEN, CDR2 SYDVKM. J was trimmed by 1 base and V by 5 bases; bases with no gene match: 7. This CDR3 has 16 residues. The CDR3 DNA reads as TGTGCCAGCAGTGGTACGGGACAGGGGCTTAACTATGGCTACACCTTC. Amino acids: CASSGTGQGLNYGYTF.

Comment on this clonotype: At one end the junction does not follow the germline gene, possibly because of a read error. This chain links TRBV24-1 with TRBJ2-6; a weak D match, TRBD1 (5 bases). The CDR3 length is 17 residues. From germline, CDR1 is KGHDR and CDR2 SFDVKD. The CDR3 DNA reads as TGTGCCACCAGTGATTCCCCTGGTCTCGCTGGGGCCAACGGCCTGACTTTC. The encoded protein is CATSDSPGLAGANGLTF.

The chain joins TRBV20-1 to TRBJ1-5; TRBD1 aligns across 8 bases. This CDR3 region has 16 residues. V gave up 0 bases and J gave up 1 base; unmatched junction bases: 5. CDR1 DFQATT and CDR2 SNEGSKA come from the germline V gene (reference sequence). The CDR3 region has the DNA TGCAGTGCTAGAGACGGACAGGGTTGGAGCAATCAGCCCCAGCATTTT. Its translation: CSARDGQGWSNQPQHF.

Notes on this clonotype: Relative to the germline gene, one junction end is altered; a read error may explain this. The rearrangement uses TRBV29-1 and TRBJ2-4, with TRBD1 as a possible D gene (6 bases). Germline lookup yields CDR1 SQVTM and CDR2 ANQGSEA. The CDR3 runs to 11 residues. CDR3 coding DNA: TGTAGCGATGGACAGTCAAACATTCAGTACTTC. Its protein product is CSDGQSNIQYF.

This clonotype was detected many times. The gene calls are TRBV6-1 and TRBJ2-7, with 7 bases aligning to TRBD1. This CDR3 comprises 13 residues. V lost 8 bases to trimming and J lost 0 bases; unmatched junction nucleotides: 4. In germline, CDR1 is MNHNS, CDR2 SASEGT. CDR3 coding DNA: TGTGCCAGCGACAGGGAGATCTCCTACGAGCAGTACTTC. It specifies CASDREISYEQYF.

This clonotype was seen ten or more times. The chain employs TRBV29-1 and TRBJ2-1, with D perhaps TRBD2 (5 bases). In germline, CDR1 is SQVTM, CDR2 ANQGSEA. This CDR3 is 15 amino acids long. V dropped 6 bases and J dropped 8 bases, with 23 bases sitting between them. Here the CDR3 DNA reads TGCAGCGTAACACTCGACTACCTGCCACTAGATGAGCAGTTCTTC. It specifies CSVTLDYLPLDEQFF.

This clonotype was observed a handful of times. This may come from a read error, since a much larger clone is one base off. The V gene is TRBV5-4, the J gene TRBJ2-1; 9 bases are a match to TRBD2. The germline V gene encodes CDR1 SGHNT and CDR2 YYREEE (reference sequence). The CDR3 consists of 15 residues. Here the CDR3 reads CASSLGGLATDEQSF. The CDR3 region has the DNA TGTGCCAGCAGCTTGGGTGGACTAGCGACCGATGAGCAGTCCTTC. The full variable domain, its missing parts supplied by reference TRBV5-4 and TRBJ2-1, is ETGVTQSPTHLIKTRGQQVTLRCSSQSGHNTVSWYQQALGQGPQFIFQYYREEENGRGNFPPRFSGLQFPNYSSELNVNALELDDSALYLCASSLGGLATDEQSFGPGTRLTVL.

A word on this clonotype: A read error may explain this, as a much larger clone is one base away. The V gene is TRBV12-3 or TRBV12-4, the J gene TRBJ2-2, with a tentative D call TRBD2 (6 bases). This CDR3 spans 13 amino acids. V was pared by 7 bases and J by 4 bases, with 10 bases between. The CDR3 DNA is TGTGCCAGCAATTCCGGGAGCACCGGGGAGCTGTTTTTT. This translates into CASNSGSTGELFF.

The gene calls are TRBV20-1 and TRBJ1-1; D gene unclear. V lost 3 bases, J lost 0 bases, and 8 bases lay in between. Germline loops: CDR1 DFQATT, CDR2 SNEGSKA (reference sequence). The CDR3 loop spans 13 amino acids. The CDR3 loop is CSARGSLNTEAFF. The DNA of the CDR3 is TGCAGTGCTAGGGGCAGCCTGAACACTGAAGCTTTCTTT.

This chain links TRBV5-1 with TRBJ2-3; D gene uncertain. V gave up 3 bases and J gave up 4 bases, with 12 bases separating them. This CDR3 has 14 amino acids. CDR1 SGHRS and CDR2 YFSETQ come from the germline V gene. The CDR3 is CASSSRAAPDTQYF. The CDR3 DNA reads TGCGCCAGCAGCTCAAGGGCCGCTCCAGATACGCAGTATTTT.

Worth noting for this clonotype: Because the CDR3 is missing its conserved closing phenylalanine or tryptophan, this is likely a read error. This chain uses TRBV11-2 with TRBJ1-6; D may be TRBD1 (5 bases). Germline V lookup: CDR1 SGHAT, CDR2 FQNNGV. The CDR3 is 15 amino acids. CDR3 sequence: CASSLEWGGNSPLHS. CDR3 DNA: TGTGCTAGCAGCTTAGAATGGGGGGGTAATTCACCCCTCCACTCT.

A single count supports this clonotype. A read error may produce the germline difference seen at one junction end. CDR3 sequence: CVSSLGGGSIGEQFF. CDR3 nucleotide sequence: TGTGTCAGCAGTTTAGGGGGAGGAAGTATCGGTGAGCAGTTCTTC. This chain joins TRBV11-2 and TRBJ2-1; D may match TRBD1 or TRBD2 (6 bases each). The CDR3 runs 15 residues. Per the germline V gene, CDR1 is SGHAT and CDR2 is FQNNGV.

This clonotype was detected many times. V gene TRBV28 combines with J gene TRBJ2-1; D is uncertain. This CDR3 comprises 13 residues. V was shortened by 3 bases and J by 7 bases, with 10 bases between the two germline ends. Germline V gives CDR1 MDHEN, CDR2 SYDVKM. The CDR3 reads CASSLQVRNEQFF. The DNA for the CDR3 is TGTGCCAGCAGTTTGCAAGTAAGAAATGAGCAGTTCTTC.